One and the same sample provided the 21 T cell receptor beta chains below, sequenced in a study of PD-1 blockade in mismatch repair-deficient tumors. The method was immunoSEQ multiplex PCR; TCRdb's version includes in-frame clones alone and lacks a portion of them. The sample shows approximately 100,000 clones, approximately 83% of them seen only once. The source material was peripheral blood, sampled less than 37 weeks after starting pembrolizumab. These receptors all come from an adult with mismatch repair-deficient cancer.

V gene TRBV10-3 combines with J gene TRBJ2-1; D ambiguous. The V gene's germline CDR1 is ENHRY and CDR2 SYGVKD. The CDR3 loop spans 16 amino acids. Between the trimmed V and J ends, which lost 2 bases and 8 bases, there was a span of 19 bases. The CDR3, as DNA: TGTGCCATCAGTGAGGAAGGAGTAGCAGTTTCGGATGAGCAGTTCTTC. It specifies CAISEEGVAVSDEQFF.

This clone was counted only a few times. The V gene is TRBV7-9, the J gene TRBJ2-7, with D maybe TRBD1 (6 bases). The germline CDR1 and CDR2 sequences are SEHNR and FQNEAQ (reference sequence). The CDR3 loop spans 16 amino acids. Trimming took 0 bases from V and 3 from J, leaving 15 bases between them. Here the CDR3 reads CASSLATGRRGYEQYF. CDR3 coding DNA: TGTGCCAGCAGCTTAGCGACGGGGCGCAGGGGCTACGAGCAGTACTTC.

The count of this clone is one. The chain recombines TRBV10-3 with TRBJ2-2, with 7 bases that match TRBD2. The CDR3 totals 16 residues. V was pared by 3 bases and J by 6 bases, with 10 bases of the junction left unmatched. Germline V gene sequence: CDR1 ENHRY, CDR2 SYGVKD. CDR3 sequence reads: CAISDHPAGAAGELFF. CDR3 nucleotide sequence: TGTGCCATCAGTGATCACCCCGCGGGAGCGGCCGGGGAGCTGTTTTTT.

This clone was seen a handful of times. The V call is TRBV7-8, the J call TRBJ1-3; maybe TRBD1 (6 bases). V lost 5 bases and J lost 0, with 17 bases in between. This CDR3 contains 17 residues. Germline CDR1 reads SGHVS; CDR2 reads FQNEAQ. The CDR3 DNA is TGTGCCAGCAGCGGCGGCGGGACACTCGGCTCTGGAAACACCATATATTTT. Translating gives CASSGGGTLGSGNTIYF.

The chain has TRBV19 and TRBJ2-7; TRBD2 aligns across 12 bases. The CDR3 loop spans 18 amino acids. V trimming: 4 bases; J trimming: 0 bases; junction bases outside the gene matches: 10. Germline-derived CDR1 and CDR2 are LNHDA and SQIVND (reference sequence). The chain's CDR3 is CASSTGTSGFHSSYEQYF. The CDR3 DNA reads TGTGCCAGTAGTACCGGGACTAGCGGGTTTCATTCCTCCTACGAGCAGTACTTC.

This chain joins TRBV6-6 and TRBJ2-1; weak D call: TRBD2 (6 bases). The germline V gene encodes CDR1 MNHNY and CDR2 SVGAGI (reference sequence). The CDR3 spans 16 residues. V lost 3 bases to trimming and J lost 4 bases, with 16 bases between them. The CDR3 sequence: CASSYPSVGDYNEQFF. DNA for the CDR3: TGTGCCAGCAGTTATCCTAGCGTAGGGGATTACAATGAGCAGTTCTTC.

The rearrangement joins TRBV27 to TRBJ2-2, with D hard to call. Germline CDR1 and CDR2: MNHEY and SMNVEV (reference sequence). The CDR3 totals 13 residues. V dropped 2 bases and J dropped 9 bases, with 10 bases sitting between them. The CDR3 DNA reads TGTGCCAGCAGTTTAGGCTTAAGGAGGGAGCTGTTTTTT. Its protein product is CASSLGLRRELFF.

This rearrangement joins TRBV7-3 to TRBJ2-2; 13 bases map to TRBD2. Germline trimming cut 8 bases from V and 7 bases from J; bases unmatched to any gene: 4. The CDR3 totals 14 residues. Germline values: CDR1 SGHTA, CDR2 FQGTGA. CDR3 DNA: TGTGCCAGCTCCAGACTAGCGGGAGGCGGGGAGCTGTTTTTT. This encodes CASSRLAGGGELFF.

This clone was observed once. V gene TRBV7-8 combines with J gene TRBJ2-1; 9 nucleotides agree with TRBD2. CDR3 length: 15 amino acids. The V gene's germline CDR1 is SGHVS and CDR2 FQNEAQ. V was pared by 5 bases and J by 9 bases, with 11 bases of the junction left unmatched. The CDR3 coding sequence is TGTGCCAGCAGCCCCTCAGGGAGGACTAGCGTTGAGCAGTTCTTC. It is translated as CASSPSGRTSVEQFF.

The V and J genes are TRBV7-8 and TRBJ2-5, with TRBD2 matching 12 bases. CDR1 and CDR2 from the germline V gene are SGHVS and FQNEAQ. The V segment lost 5 bases and the J segment 5 bases; nucleotides outside the gene matches: 9. The CDR3 covers 16 residues. CDR3 protein: CASSGTSGLEWETQYF. The DNA of the CDR3 is TGTGCCAGCAGCGGGACTAGCGGGTTAGAGTGGGAGACCCAGTACTTC.

The genes are TRBV5-4 and TRBJ2-5, with 7 bases aligning to TRBD1. The CDR3 totals 14 residues. Germline V CDR1 and CDR2: SGHNT, YYREEE (reference sequence). The ends lost 4 bases at V and 10 bases at J; junction bases unmatched: 13. The CDR3 DNA reads as TGTGCCAGCAGCCTGCCGGGGACAGCCCGAGACCAGTACTTC. This sequence encodes CASSLPGTARDQYF.

The CDR3 spells CASSDFGTDTQYF. The CDR3 DNA sequence: TGTGCCAGCAGCGATTTCGGCACAGATACGCAGTATTTT. This rearrangement joins TRBV9 to TRBJ2-3, with unresolved D. The CDR3 has 13 amino acids. V lost 3 bases, J lost 1 base, and 6 bases lay in between. The germline CDR1 and CDR2 sequences are SGDLS and YYNGEE.

The chain is built from TRBV5-5 and TRBJ1-2; no firm D call. Germline V gene sequence: CDR1 SGHKS, CDR2 YYEKEE (reference sequence). V was trimmed by 0 bases and J by 5 bases, leaving 8 bases between them. The CDR3 sequence is 13 residues long. The CDR3 DNA follows: TGTGCCAGCAGCTTGGGGACCGTGTATGGCTACACCTTC. Translation gives CASSLGTVYGYTF.

This clone was found a few times. CDR3 DNA: TGTGCCAGCTCACCAGTCGGGAGCGGCAATGAGCAGTTCTTC. It specifies CASSPVGSGNEQFF. The rearrangement joins TRBV18 to TRBJ2-1; D may be TRBD2 (6 bases). Between the trimmed V and J ends, which lost 2 bases and 6 bases, there was a span of 11 bases. The CDR3 totals 14 residues. Germline CDR1 reads KGHSH; CDR2 reads LQKENI.

The chain has TRBV19 and TRBJ2-5; TRBD2 is a possible D gene (6 bases). Per germline, CDR1 LNHDA and CDR2 SQIVND (reference sequence). CDR3 length equals 17 residues. Trimming removed 1 base at V and 0 bases at J, with 15 bases between. CDR3 region: CASSIGGKAGNQETQYF. As DNA, the CDR3 is TGTGCCAGTAGTATAGGCGGAAAAGCGGGTAACCAAGAGACCCAGTACTTC. Drawing the rest from reference TRBV19 and TRBJ2-5, the complete variable domain is DGGITQSPKYLFRKEGQNVTLSCEQNLNHDAMYWYRQDPGQGLRLIYYSQIVNDFQKGDIAEGYSVSREKKESFPLTVTSAQKNPTAFYLCASSIGGKAGNQETQYFGPGTRLLVL.

This chain connects TRBV13 to TRBJ2-3; D not certain. CDR1 is PRHDT and CDR2 is FYEKMQ in the germline V gene (reference sequence). The CDR3 runs to 14 residues. V lost 3 bases and J 2 bases, leaving 9 bases between the germline ends. The CDR3 reads CASSLRRATDTQYF. Here the CDR3 DNA reads TGTGCCAGCAGCTTGAGGAGAGCCACAGATACGCAGTATTTT.

V usage is TRBV18 and J usage is TRBJ1-5, with TRBD1 identical over 7 bases. This CDR3 region has 14 residues. Germline CDR1 is KGHSH and CDR2 is LQKENI. V lost 6 bases to trimming and J lost 2 bases; unmatched junction nucleotides: 4. The CDR3 protein is CASSTGTGNQPQHF. In DNA form, the CDR3 reads TGTGCCAGCTCGACAGGGACCGGCAATCAGCCCCAGCATTTT.

The chain links TRBV27 to TRBJ2-3; D perhaps matches TRBD2 (7 bases). Between the trimmed V and J ends, which lost 5 bases and 5 bases, there was a span of 17 bases. This CDR3 spans 15 amino acids. From germline, CDR1 is MNHEY and CDR2 SMNVEV (reference sequence). CDR3 loop: CASSPFGGLGDTQYF. Written as DNA, the CDR3 is TGTGCCAGCAGTCCTTTCGGGGGGCTGGGAGATACGCAGTATTTT.

This chain joins TRBV19 and TRBJ2-1, with D unclear. From germline, CDR1 is LNHDA and CDR2 SQIVND (reference sequence). The CDR3 is 14 residues long. V dropped 5 bases and J dropped 3 bases, with 11 bases sitting between them. In DNA, the CDR3 is TGTGCCAGTAGTCCCGTTGGCGTCTACAATGAGCAGTTCTTC. Translated, it gives CASSPVGVYNEQFF. Based on the CDR3 plus reference TRBV19 and TRBJ2-1, the full variable domain is DGGITQSPKYLFRKEGQNVTLSCEQNLNHDAMYWYRQDPGQGLRLIYYSQIVNDFQKGDIAEGYSVSREKKESFPLTVTSAQKNPTAFYLCASSPVGVYNEQFFGPGTRLTVL.

This chain connects TRBV7-3 to TRBJ2-5; D may be TRBD2 (6 bases). The CDR3 sequence is 15 residues long. V was clipped by 5 bases and J by 5 bases, with 18 bases between them. The germline gives CDR1 SGHTA, CDR2 FQGTGA. CDR3 DNA sequence: TGTGCCAGCAGCAGTAATGGAGGGCGGCTGGAGACCCAGTACTTC. Its protein product is CASSSNGGRLETQYF.

The J gene is TRBJ2-1, the V gene TRBV2; 15 nucleotides match TRBD2. Germline-derived CDR1 and CDR2 are SNHLY and FYNNEI. The CDR3 runs 19 residues. With V trimmed by 4 bases and J by 8 bases, 15 bases remained unmatched. CDR3 in amino acids: CASSVEATWGLAGGDEQFF. CDR3 in DNA: TGTGCCAGCAGTGTTGAGGCTACATGGGGACTAGCGGGGGGCGATGAGCAGTTCTTC.